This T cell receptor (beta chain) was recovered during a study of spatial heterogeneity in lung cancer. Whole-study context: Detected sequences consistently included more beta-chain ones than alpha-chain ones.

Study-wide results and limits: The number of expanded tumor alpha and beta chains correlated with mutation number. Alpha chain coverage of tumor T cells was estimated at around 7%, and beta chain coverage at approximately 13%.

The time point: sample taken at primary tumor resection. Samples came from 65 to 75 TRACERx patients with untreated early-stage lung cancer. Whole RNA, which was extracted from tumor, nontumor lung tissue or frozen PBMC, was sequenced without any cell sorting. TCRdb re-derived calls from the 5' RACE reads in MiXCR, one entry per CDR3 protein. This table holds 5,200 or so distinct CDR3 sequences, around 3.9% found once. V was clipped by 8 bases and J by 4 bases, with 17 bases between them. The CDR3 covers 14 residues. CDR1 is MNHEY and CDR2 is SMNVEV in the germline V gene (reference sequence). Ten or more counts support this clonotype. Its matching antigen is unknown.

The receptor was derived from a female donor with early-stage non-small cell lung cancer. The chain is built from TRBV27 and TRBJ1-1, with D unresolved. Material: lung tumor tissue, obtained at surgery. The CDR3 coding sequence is TGTGCCAGCCTCAAGGCCGGGTACGGCACTGAAGCTTTCTTT. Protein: CASLKAGYGTEAFF.